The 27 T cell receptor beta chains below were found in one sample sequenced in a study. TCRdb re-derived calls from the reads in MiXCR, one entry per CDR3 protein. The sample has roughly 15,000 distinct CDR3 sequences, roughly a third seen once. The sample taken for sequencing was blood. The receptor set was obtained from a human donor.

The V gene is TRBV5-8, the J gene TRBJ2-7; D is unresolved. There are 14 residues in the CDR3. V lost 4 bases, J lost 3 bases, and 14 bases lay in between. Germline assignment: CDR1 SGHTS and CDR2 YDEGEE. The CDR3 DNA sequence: TGTGCCAGCAGCCAAGAGACCGACGGCTACGAGCAGTACTTC. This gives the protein CASSQETDGYEQYF.

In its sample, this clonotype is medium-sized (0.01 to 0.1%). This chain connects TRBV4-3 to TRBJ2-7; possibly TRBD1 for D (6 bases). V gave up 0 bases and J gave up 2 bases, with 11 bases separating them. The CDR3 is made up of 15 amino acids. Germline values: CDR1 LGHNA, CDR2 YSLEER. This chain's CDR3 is CASSQEQGTAYEQYF. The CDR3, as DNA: TGCGCCAGCAGCCAAGAACAGGGAACAGCCTACGAGCAGTACTTC.

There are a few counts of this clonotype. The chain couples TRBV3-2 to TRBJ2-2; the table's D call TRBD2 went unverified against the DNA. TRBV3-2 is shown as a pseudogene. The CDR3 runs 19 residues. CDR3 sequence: CASSQDGGISGGPTGELFF. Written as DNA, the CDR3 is TGTGCCAGCAGCCAAGACGGGGGAATTAGCGGGGGCCCAACCGGGGAGCTGTTTTTT.

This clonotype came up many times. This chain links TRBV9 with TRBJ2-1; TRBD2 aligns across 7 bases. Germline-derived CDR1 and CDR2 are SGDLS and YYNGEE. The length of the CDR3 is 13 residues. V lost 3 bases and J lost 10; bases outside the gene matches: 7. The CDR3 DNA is TGTGCCAGCAGCGGTCGGGACTATAGAGAGCAGTTCTTC. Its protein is CASSGRDYREQFF.

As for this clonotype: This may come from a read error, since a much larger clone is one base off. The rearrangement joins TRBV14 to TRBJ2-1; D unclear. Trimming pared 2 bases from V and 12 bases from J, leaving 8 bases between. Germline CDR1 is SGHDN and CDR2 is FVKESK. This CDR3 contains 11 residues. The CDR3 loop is CASSQLTVQFF. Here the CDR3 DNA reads TGTGCCAGCAGCCAACTGACGGTGCAGTTCTTC.

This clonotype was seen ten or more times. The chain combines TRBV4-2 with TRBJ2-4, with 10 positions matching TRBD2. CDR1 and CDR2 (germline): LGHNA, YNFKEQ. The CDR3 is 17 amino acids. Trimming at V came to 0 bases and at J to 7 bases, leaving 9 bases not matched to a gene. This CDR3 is CASSQDWLAGARNIQYF. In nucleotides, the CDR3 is TGTGCCAGCAGCCAAGACTGGCTAGCGGGAGCTCGGAACATTCAGTACTTC.

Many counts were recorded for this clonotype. CDR3 nucleotides: TGCAGTGCTTGGACAGGCAGTTGGCCCCAGCATTTT. It translates to CSAWTGSWPQHF. The genes are TRBV20-1 and TRBJ1-5, with 7 bases matching TRBD1. Germline assignment: CDR1 DFQATT and CDR2 SNEGSKA (reference sequence). CDR3 length equals 12 residues. The V gene end was trimmed by 5 bases and the J gene end by 9 bases; junction bases not matched to a gene: 7.

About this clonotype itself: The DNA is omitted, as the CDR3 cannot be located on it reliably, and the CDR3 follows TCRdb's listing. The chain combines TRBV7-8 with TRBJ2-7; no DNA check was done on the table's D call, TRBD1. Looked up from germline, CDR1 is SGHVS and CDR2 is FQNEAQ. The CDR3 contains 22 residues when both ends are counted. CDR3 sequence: CASSSLTGSTEAFFGQAYEQYF.

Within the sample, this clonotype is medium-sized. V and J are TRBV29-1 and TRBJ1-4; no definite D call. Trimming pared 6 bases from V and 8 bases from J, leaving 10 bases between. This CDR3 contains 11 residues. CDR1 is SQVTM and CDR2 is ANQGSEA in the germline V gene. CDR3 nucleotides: TGCAGCGTCAAATCGTGGGAAAAACTGTTTTTT. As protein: CSVKSWEKLFF.

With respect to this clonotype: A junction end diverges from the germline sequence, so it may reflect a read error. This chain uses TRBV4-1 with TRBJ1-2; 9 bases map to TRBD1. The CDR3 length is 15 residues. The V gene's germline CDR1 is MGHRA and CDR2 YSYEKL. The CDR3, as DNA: TGCGCCAGCAGCCAAGATGGGACAGGGAACTCTGGCTACACCTTC. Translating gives CASSQDGTGNSGYTF.

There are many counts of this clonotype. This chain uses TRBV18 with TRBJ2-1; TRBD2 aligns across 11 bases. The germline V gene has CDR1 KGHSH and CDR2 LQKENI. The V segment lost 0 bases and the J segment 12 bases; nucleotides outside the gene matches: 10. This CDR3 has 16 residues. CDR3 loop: CASSPPGTSGSLGQFF. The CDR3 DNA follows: TGTGCCAGCTCACCACCGGGAACTAGCGGGAGCCTTGGGCAGTTCTTC.

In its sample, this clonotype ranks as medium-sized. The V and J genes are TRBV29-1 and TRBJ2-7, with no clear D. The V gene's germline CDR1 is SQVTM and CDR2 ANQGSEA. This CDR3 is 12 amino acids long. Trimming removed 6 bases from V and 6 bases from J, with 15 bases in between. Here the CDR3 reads CSVSTGMREQYF. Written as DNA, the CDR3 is TGCAGCGTATCGACCGGTATGCGCGAGCAGTACTTC.

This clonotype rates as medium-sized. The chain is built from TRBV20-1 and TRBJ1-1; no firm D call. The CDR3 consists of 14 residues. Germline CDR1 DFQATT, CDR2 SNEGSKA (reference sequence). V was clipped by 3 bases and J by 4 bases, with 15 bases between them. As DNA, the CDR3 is TGCAGTGCTAGGAGGTCGGGTGTTCGCACTGAAGCTTTCTTT. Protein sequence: CSARRSGVRTEAFF.

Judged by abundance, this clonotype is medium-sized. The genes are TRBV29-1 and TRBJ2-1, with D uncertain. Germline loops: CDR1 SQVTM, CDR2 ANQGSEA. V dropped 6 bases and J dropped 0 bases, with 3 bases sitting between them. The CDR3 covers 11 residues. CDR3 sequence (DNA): TGCAGCGTCGACTCCTACAATGAGCAGTTCTTC. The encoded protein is CSVDSYNEQFF.

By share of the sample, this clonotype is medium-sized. CDR3 residues: CASSQRLVDGELFF. The CDR3 nucleotides are TGCGCCAGCAGCCAAAGGCTAGTTGACGGGGAGCTGTTTTTT. The chain links TRBV4-3 to TRBJ2-2, with unresolved D. CDR1 LGHNA and CDR2 YSLEER come from the germline V gene. V was shortened by 2 bases and J by 7 bases, with 11 bases between the two germline ends. The CDR3 consists of 14 residues.

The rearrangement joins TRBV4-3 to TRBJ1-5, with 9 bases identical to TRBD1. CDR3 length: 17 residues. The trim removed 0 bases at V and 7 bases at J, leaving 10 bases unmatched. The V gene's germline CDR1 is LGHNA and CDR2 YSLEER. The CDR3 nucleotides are TGCGCCAGCAGCCAAGAAGCAGCGGACAGGGGCCCACAGCCCCAGCATTTT. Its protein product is CASSQEAADRGPQPQHF.

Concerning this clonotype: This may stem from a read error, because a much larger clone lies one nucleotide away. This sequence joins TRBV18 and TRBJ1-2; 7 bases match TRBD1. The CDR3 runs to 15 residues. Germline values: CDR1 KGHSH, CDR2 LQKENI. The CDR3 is CASSPMGQPNYCYTF. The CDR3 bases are TGTGCCAGCTCACCCATGGGACAGCCAAACTATTGCTACACCTTC.

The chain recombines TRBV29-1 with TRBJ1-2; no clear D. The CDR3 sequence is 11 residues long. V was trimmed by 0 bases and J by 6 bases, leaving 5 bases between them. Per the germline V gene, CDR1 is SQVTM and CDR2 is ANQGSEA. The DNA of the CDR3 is TGCAGCGTTGAAGATGTCGATGGCTACACCTTC. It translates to CSVEDVDGYTF.

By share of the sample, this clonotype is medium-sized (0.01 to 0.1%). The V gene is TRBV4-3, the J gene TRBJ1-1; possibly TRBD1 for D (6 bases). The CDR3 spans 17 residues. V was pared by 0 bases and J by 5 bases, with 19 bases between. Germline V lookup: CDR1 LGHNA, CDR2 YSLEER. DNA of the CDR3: TGCGCCAGCAGCCAAGATCAGGGGCACAGGGATGGTACTGAAGCTTTCTTT. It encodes CASSQDQGHRDGTEAFF.

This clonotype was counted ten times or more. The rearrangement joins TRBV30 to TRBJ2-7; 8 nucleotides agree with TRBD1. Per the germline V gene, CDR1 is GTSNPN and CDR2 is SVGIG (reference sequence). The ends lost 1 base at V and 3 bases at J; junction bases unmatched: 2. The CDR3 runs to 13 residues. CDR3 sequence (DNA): TGTGCCTGGAGTGACAGGGGGTTCTACGAGCAGTACTTC. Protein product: CAWSDRGFYEQYF. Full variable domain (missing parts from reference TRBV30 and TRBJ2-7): SQTIHQWPATLVQPVGSPLSLECTVEGTSNPNLYWYRQAAGRGLQLLFYSVGIGQISSEVPQNLSASRPQDRQFILSSKKLLLSDSGFYLCAWSDRGFYEQYFGPGTRLTVT.

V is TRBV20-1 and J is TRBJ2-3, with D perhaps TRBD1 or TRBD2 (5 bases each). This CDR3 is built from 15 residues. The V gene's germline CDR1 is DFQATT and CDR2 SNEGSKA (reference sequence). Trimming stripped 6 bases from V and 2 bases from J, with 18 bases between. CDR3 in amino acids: CSANVGTAITDTQYF. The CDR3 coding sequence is TGCAGTGCCAACGTCGGGACGGCCATCACAGATACGCAGTATTTT.

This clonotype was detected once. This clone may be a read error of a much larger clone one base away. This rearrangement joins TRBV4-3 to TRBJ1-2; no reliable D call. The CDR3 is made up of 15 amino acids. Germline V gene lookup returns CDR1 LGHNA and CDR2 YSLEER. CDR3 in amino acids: CASSQDQFYTDGYTF. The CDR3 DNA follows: TGTGCCAGCAGCCAAGATCAGTTCTACACCGATGGCTACACCTTC.

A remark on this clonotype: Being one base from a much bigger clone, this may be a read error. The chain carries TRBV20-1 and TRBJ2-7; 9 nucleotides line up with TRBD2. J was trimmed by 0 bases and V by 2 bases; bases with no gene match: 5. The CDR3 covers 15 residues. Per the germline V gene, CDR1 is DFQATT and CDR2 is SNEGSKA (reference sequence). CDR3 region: CSARYIAGVSYEQYF. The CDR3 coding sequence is TGCAGTGCTAGATATATAGCGGGAGTCTCCTACGAGCAGTACTTC.

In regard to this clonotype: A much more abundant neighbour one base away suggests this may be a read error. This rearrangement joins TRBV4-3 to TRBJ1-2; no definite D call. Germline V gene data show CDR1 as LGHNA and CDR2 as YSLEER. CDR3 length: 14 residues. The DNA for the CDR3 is TGCGCCAGCAACCAAAACCCCGTAGGTTATGGCTACACCTTC. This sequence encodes CASNQNPVGYGYTF.

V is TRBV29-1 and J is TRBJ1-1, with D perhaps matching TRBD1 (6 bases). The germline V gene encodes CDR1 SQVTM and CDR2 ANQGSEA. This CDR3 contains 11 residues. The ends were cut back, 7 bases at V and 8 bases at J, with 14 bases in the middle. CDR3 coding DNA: TGCAGCGCCTGGGGGCTCGGGGAAGCTTTCTTT. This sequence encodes CSAWGLGEAFF. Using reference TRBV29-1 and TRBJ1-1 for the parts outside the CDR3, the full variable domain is SAVISQKPSRDICQRGTSLTIQCQVDSQVTMMFWYRQQPGQSLTLIATANQGSEATYESGFVIDKFPISRPNLTFSTLTVSNMSPEDSSIYLCSAWGLGEAFFGQGTRLTVV.

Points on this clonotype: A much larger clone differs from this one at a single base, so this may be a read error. CDR3 coding DNA: TGCGCCAGCAGCCGTAGACAGGTGGGCACAGGTACGCAGTATTTT. This sequence encodes CASSRRQVGTGTQYF. The chain links TRBV4-3 to TRBJ2-3; TRBD1 is a possible D gene (6 bases). CDR1 and CDR2 from the germline V gene are LGHNA and YSLEER. The CDR3 length is 15 residues.

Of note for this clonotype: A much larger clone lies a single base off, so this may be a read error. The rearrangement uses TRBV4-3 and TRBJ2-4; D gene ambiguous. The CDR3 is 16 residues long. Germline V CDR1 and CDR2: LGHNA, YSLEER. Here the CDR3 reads CAGSQVSDLAKNIQYF. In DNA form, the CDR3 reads TGCGCCGGCAGCCAAGTCTCTGATTTAGCCAAAAACATTCAGTACTTC.